The subject of this entry is one T cell receptor (beta chain). Its antigen is not identified. Different DNA sequences within this sample yield the same CDR3. These data come from a study of cytotoxic CD8 clonotypes in ibrutinib-treated CLL. Whole-study context: The patients comprised about a dozen relapsed/refractory and more than 14 treatment-naive cases, 17 IGHV unmutated. The study, taken as a whole, reports: The study found baseline clonality above age-matched healthy donors, tracking circulating CD8+ T-cell counts.

The V end lost 6 bases, the J end lost 1 base, and 6 bases lay between the germline ends. Looked up from germline, CDR1 is DFQATT and CDR2 is SNEGSKA (reference sequence). The CDR3 is 11 amino acids. Produced via immunoSEQ multiplex PCR; TCRdb's table is partial and in-frame only. This repertoire shows approximately 340,000 clones, 67% found once; its top ten account for around 6.5%. Specimen: PBMCs, collected after 36 months of ibrutinib treatment. This TCR was recovered from a human donor with chronic lymphocytic leukemia. The chain carries TRBV20-1 and TRBJ1-1, with D unresolved. The CDR3 DNA follows: TGCAGTGCGAAGGGGAACACTGAAGCTTTCTTT. Residues: CSAKGNTEAFF.